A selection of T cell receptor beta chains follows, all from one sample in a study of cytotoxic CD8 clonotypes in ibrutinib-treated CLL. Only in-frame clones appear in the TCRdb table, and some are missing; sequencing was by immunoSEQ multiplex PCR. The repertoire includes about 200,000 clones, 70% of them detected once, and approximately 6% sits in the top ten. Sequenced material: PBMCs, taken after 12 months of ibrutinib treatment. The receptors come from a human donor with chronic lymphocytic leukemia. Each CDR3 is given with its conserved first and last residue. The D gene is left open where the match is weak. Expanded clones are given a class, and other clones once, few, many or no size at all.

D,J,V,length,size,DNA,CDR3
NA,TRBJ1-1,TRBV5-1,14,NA,TGCGCCAGCAGCTTGGCCTCGGGGGCCTCTGAAGCTTTCTTT,CASSLASGASEAFF
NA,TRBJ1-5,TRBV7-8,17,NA,TGTGCCAGCAGCTTAGTCCGCGGGGGATTCGGCAATCAGCCCCAGCATTTT,CASSLVRGGFGNQPQHF
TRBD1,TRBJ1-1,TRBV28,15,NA,TGTGCCAGCAGTTCAACCGGGACAGGGGACACTGAAGCTTTCTTT,CASSSTGTGDTEAFF
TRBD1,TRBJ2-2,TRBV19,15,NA,TGTGCCACCCGCAAAGGACAGGGGGCGGGCGGGGAGCTGTTTTTT,CATRKGQGAGGELFF
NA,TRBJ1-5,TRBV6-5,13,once,TGTGCCAGCAGTTACTCAGCAGATCAGCCCCAGCATTTT,CASSYSADQPQHF
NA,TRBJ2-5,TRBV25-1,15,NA,TGTGCCAGCAGTGAAGGGGACGTATCGCGGGAGACCCAGTACTTC,CASSEGDVSRETQYF
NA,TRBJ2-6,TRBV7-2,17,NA,TGTGCCAGCAGCCCTGGGACACTTAGCTCTGGGGCCAACGTCCTGACTTTC,CASSPGTLSSGANVLTF
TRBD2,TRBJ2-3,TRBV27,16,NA,TGTGCCAGCAGTTCGCCCCGACTAGCGGCAACAGATACGCAGTATTTT,CASSSPRLAATDTQYF
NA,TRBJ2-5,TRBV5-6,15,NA,TGTGCCAGCCTAAACCGAGACCGATACCAAGAGACCCAGTACTTC,CASLNRDRYQETQYF
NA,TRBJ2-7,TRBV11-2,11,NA,TGTGCCAGCAGCCCCGGCTACGAGCAGTACTTC,CASSPGYEQYF
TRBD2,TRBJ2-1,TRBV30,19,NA,TGTGCCTGGAGTCCTCCCGGGACTAGCGGGGGAAGCTCCTACAATGAGCAGTTCTTC,CAWSPPGTSGGSSYNEQFF
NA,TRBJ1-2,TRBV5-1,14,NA,TGCGCCAGCAGCTTGGTGGTCACTAACTATGGCTACACCTTC,CASSLVVTNYGYTF
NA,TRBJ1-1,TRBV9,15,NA,TGTGCCAGCAGCGTCGACGGGTTCGGGAACACTGAAGCTTTCTTT,CASSVDGFGNTEAFF
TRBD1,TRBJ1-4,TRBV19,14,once,TGTGCCAGCGGACAGGGGGGATATAATGAAAAACTGTTTTTT,CASGQGGYNEKLFF
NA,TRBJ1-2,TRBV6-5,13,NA,TGTGCCAGTTCACGGGTTGCAGGCTATGGCTACACCTTC,CASSRVAGYGYTF
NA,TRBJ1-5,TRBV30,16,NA,TGTGCCTGGAGTCTTAGGGCTAGGAGGGGAAATCAGCCCCAGCATTTT,CAWSLRARRGNQPQHF
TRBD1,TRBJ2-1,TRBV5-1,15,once,TGCGCCAGCAGCCCGGGACAGGGCCGTTTAGATGAGCAGTTCTTC,CASSPGQGRLDEQFF
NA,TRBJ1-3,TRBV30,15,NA,TGTGCCTGGAGTGTAAACTTGGGGCCCGGAAACACCATATATTTT,CAWSVNLGPGNTIYF
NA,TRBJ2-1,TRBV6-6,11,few,TGTGCCAGCAGCTCACGCAATGAGCAGTTCTTC,CASSSRNEQFF
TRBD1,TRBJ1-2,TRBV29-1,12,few,TGCAGCGTCGGACAGGGGGAAGGTGGCTACACCTTC,CSVGQGEGGYTF
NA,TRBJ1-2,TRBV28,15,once,TGTGCCAGCAGTCCAGACCCTTCTTCTCTGGGTGGCTACACCTTC,CASSPDPSSLGGYTF
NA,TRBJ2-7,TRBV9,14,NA,TGTGCCAGCAGCGCTAATGGACTATCCTACGAGCAGTACTTC,CASSANGLSYEQYF